Many counts were recorded for the clone carrying this T cell receptor beta chain. The sample is drawn from a study of type 1 regulatory T cells. Across the study: T-allo10 is a Tr1-enriched, alloantigen-specific CD4 T cell product made in vitro.

V was clipped by 4 bases and J by 0 bases, with 10 bases between them. From germline, CDR1 is DFQATT and CDR2 SNEGSKA (reference sequence). The length of the CDR3 is 13 residues. TCRdb fed the reads into MiXCR, producing one record per CDR3 protein. Here the sample spans about 18,000 distinct CDR3 sequences, roughly a tenth being singletons. The origin of this receptor is a human donor in good health. The rearrangement joins TRBV20-1 to TRBJ2-7; D uncertain. The sequenced sample was CD4+ T cells, either the whole sample or a sorted fraction (not recorded which). The CDR3 coding sequence is TGCAGTGCTATGGTTGTTAACTCCTACGAGCAGTACTTC. Amino acids: CSAMVVNSYEQYF.